A selection of T cell receptor beta chains follows, all from one sample in a study of human T cells and chemical hapten exposure. TCRdb called the RACE reads again in MiXCR, with one record for every CDR3 protein. The sample consists of more than 150,000 distinct CDR3 sequences, approximately 24% of them appearing once. Sequencing was performed on whole blood, taken in connection with sensitization to the hapten diphenylcyclopropenone (DPC). Receptor source: a woman aged 40 to 50 with alopecia areata. Some clones in this sample may be carry-over from other donors' samples. Each CDR3 is given with its conserved first and last residue. The order of the fields is J gene, V gene, D gene, CDR3 protein. D genes are given only for firm matches.

j_call: TRBJ2-5; v_call: TRBV20-1; d_call: TRBD2; cdr3_aa: CSASREGQETQYF
j_call: TRBJ2-3; v_call: TRBV28; d_call: NA; cdr3_aa: CASSSRAGGTQYF
j_call: TRBJ1-1; v_call: TRBV20-1; d_call: NA; cdr3_aa: CSSKFSGKNTEAFF
j_call: TRBJ1-1; v_call: TRBV10-3; d_call: TRBD1; cdr3_aa: CAINPTGSREAFF
j_call: TRBJ2-6; v_call: TRBV10-3; d_call: NA; cdr3_aa: CAISLRGSGANVLTF
j_call: TRBJ2-3; v_call: TRBV9; d_call: NA; cdr3_aa: CASSVGDPGGDTQYF
j_call: TRBJ2-7; v_call: TRBV20-1; d_call: TRBD2; cdr3_aa: CSASPGGGSEQYF
j_call: TRBJ2-1; v_call: TRBV10-3; d_call: TRBD2; cdr3_aa: CAISERAGLAGLVEQFF
j_call: TRBJ2-3; v_call: TRBV28; d_call: TRBD1; cdr3_aa: CASSFRGLADTQYF
j_call: TRBJ2-7; v_call: TRBV24-1; d_call: TRBD1; cdr3_aa: CATSARDRVYEQYF
j_call: TRBJ2-7; v_call: TRBV15; d_call: TRBD2; cdr3_aa: CATMRLAGVDRYEQYF
j_call: TRBJ1-1; v_call: TRBV7-3; d_call: NA; cdr3_aa: CASSFLGGVNTEAFF
j_call: TRBJ2-7; v_call: TRBV6-5; d_call: TRBD2; cdr3_aa: CASSGTSGRVHEQYF
j_call: TRBJ1-5; v_call: TRBV27; d_call: TRBD1; cdr3_aa: CASRTTGGLNQPQHF
j_call: TRBJ2-7; v_call: TRBV9; d_call: NA; cdr3_aa: CASSPSRVDYEQYF
j_call: TRBJ2-1; v_call: TRBV4-1; d_call: TRBD2; cdr3_aa: CASSQGAGGPHNEQFF
j_call: TRBJ2-7; v_call: TRBV29-1; d_call: NA; cdr3_aa: CSVEDPGNYEQYF
j_call: TRBJ2-7; v_call: TRBV24-1; d_call: TRBD1; cdr3_aa: CATSATGTGDSYEQYF
j_call: TRBJ1-5; v_call: TRBV7-2; d_call: TRBD1; cdr3_aa: CASSIRTGEGNQPQHF
j_call: TRBJ1-1; v_call: TRBV12-3/TRBV12-4; d_call: NA; cdr3_aa: CASSWAEGEAFF
j_call: TRBJ2-5; v_call: TRBV7-7; d_call: TRBD1; cdr3_aa: CASSSGRDSSQYF
j_call: TRBJ1-3; v_call: TRBV29-1; d_call: NA; cdr3_aa: CSVTNSGNTIYF
j_call: TRBJ2-3; v_call: TRBV5-1; d_call: TRBD2; cdr3_aa: CASSLELAGGLTDTQYF
j_call: TRBJ2-1; v_call: TRBV9; d_call: TRBD2; cdr3_aa: CASSGGLGWNEQFF
j_call: TRBJ2-1; v_call: TRBV27; d_call: TRBD2; cdr3_aa: CASAKGLAGRGEQFF
j_call: TRBJ2-2; v_call: TRBV9; d_call: NA; cdr3_aa: CASSVGWGSGELFF